This T cell receptor (beta chain) was captured in a study of beta chain features in type 1 diabetes. The sequenced template was cDNA made from the entire isolated RNA. This table comes from immunoSEQ multiplex PCR, and its TCRdb copy is limited to in-frame clones, with some not included. Among fewer than 400,000 clones listed, less than 9.5% were seen once. This clone has a handful of counts. The source of this sequence is a woman aged 18-30 years in good health. The sample was central memory CD4+ T cells from blood.

CDR3 sequence (DNA): TGCGCCAGCAGCCAAGGGACAGGGGGCAGACTATCGGGCTACACCTTC. It encodes CASSQGTGGRLSGYTF. V usage is TRBV4-1 and J usage is TRBJ1-2; 11 bases are a match to TRBD1. The CDR3 runs 16 residues. After removal of 1 base from V and 8 bases from J, the junction contained 9 bases not matched to a gene. CDR1 and CDR2 from the germline V gene are MGHRA and YSYEKL.